This entry is about one T cell receptor (beta chain). This sample stems from a study of cytomegalovirus exposure and HLA in healthy donors. The study ran its PCR with 60 Vbeta and 13 Jbeta primers. Study processing details: A later analysis counted tens of millions of unique TCR beta chains, some 12 million shared. Profiled with immunoSEQ multiplex PCR; TCRdb holds only in-frame clones, not every one. V and J calls and clone size are those listed in that table; D and trimming were worked out from the DNA. Among some 220,000 clones listed, 77% were seen once. Deletions cut 0 bases from V and 0 bases from J, with 18 bases between. The CDR3 is made up of 19 amino acids. Germline assignment: CDR1 LNHNV and CDR2 YYDKDF (reference sequence).

The receptor was derived from an older woman in good health and CMV-seropositive. The sample was PBMCs. The V and J genes are TRBV15 and TRBJ2-1, with TRBD2 as a possible D gene (5 bases). CDR3 nucleotides: TGTGCCACCAGCAGAGAGAGAGGTAGCGCCTACCGCTCCTACAATGAGCAGTTCTTC. As protein: CATSRERGSAYRSYNEQFF.